The TCR beta chain under discussion was sequenced for a study of beta chain features in type 1 diabetes. This clone was detected ten times or more. CDR1 is SGHTA, CDR2 FQGTGA, per germline. Trimming shortened V by 2 bases and J by 6 bases, and 14 bases separated the two germline ends. This CDR3 region has 15 residues. The authors reverse transcribed all of the isolated RNA, so sequencing captured expressed TCRB transcripts. Repertoires were generated with immunoSEQ multiplex PCR, while TCRdb's copy carries only in-frame clones and drops some. Of 130,000 to 150,000 clones in the sample, 8.5% to 12% are singletons; the top ten hold under 1.5%.

The clonotype was recovered from a man aged 18 to 30 in good health. The V and J genes are TRBV7-3 and TRBJ2-1, with D maybe TRBD2 (5 bases). Sequenced: naive CD4+ T cells from blood. The CDR3 is CASSLGLAPSNEQFF. CDR3 DNA: TGTGCCAGCAGCTTAGGTCTAGCCCCGAGCAATGAGCAGTTCTTC.